The clone carrying this TCR beta chain has just a few counts. This sample is part of a study of patients and donors after allogeneic stem cell transplantation. Germline V lookup: CDR1 ENHRY, CDR2 SYGVKD. The V end lost 7 bases, the J end lost 8 bases, and 20 bases lay between the germline ends. The CDR3 runs 14 residues. TCRdb passed the RT-PCR reads through MiXCR, listing each CDR3 protein once. The sample yields some 960,000 distinct CDR3 sequences, approximately 19% seen once. The rearrangement uses TRBV10-3 and TRBJ1-1, with D maybe TRBD1 (6 bases). Sequencing used blood, either unsorted or a sorted T cell fraction (not recorded which). This clonotype originated in a human donor who was either an allogeneic HSCT recipient or a stem cell or donor lymphocyte infusion donor (not recorded which). It is not recorded whose cells these are; they may come from a transplant donor. CDR3 bases: TGTGCCATCAAACCCGACCGGGGGGGGGGCGAAGCTTTCTTT. As protein: CAIKPDRGGGEAFF.